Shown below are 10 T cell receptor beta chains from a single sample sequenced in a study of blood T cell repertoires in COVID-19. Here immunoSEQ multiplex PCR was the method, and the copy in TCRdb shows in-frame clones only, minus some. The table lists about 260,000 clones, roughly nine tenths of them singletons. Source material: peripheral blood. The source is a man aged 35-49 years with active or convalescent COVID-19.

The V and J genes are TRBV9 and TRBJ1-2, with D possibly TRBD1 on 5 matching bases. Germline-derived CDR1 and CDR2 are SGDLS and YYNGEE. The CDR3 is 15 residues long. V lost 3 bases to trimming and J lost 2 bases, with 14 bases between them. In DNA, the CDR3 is TGTGCCAGCAGCGCTCGTCAGGGTCCGAACTATGGCTACACCTTC. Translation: CASSARQGPNYGYTF.

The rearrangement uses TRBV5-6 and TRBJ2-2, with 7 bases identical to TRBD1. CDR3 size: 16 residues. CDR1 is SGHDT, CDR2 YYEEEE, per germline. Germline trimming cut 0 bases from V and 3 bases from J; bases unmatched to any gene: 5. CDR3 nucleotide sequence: TGTGCCAGCAGCTTGGACAGGGGCAGAGACACCGGGGAGCTGTTTTTT. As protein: CASSLDRGRDTGELFF.

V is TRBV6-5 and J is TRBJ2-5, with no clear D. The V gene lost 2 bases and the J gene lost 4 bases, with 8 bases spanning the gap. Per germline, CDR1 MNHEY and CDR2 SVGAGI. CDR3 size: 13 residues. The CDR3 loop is CASSYQTRETQYF. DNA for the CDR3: TGTGCCAGCAGTTACCAGACTCGAGAGACCCAGTACTTC.

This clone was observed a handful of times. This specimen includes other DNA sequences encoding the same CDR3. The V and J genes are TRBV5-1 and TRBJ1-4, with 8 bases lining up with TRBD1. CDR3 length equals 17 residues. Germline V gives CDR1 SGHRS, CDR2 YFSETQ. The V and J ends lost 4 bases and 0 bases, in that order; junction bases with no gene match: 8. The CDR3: CASSPGQGAATNEKLFF. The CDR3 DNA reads TGCGCCAGCAGCCCCGGACAGGGCGCAGCAACTAATGAAAAACTGTTTTTT.

The CDR3 here is CATSDLRDRGLNTQYF. In DNA form, the CDR3 reads TGTGCCACCAGTGATTTGCGGGACAGGGGCCTAAATACGCAGTATTTT. This chain connects TRBV24-1 to TRBJ2-3; 10 bases are shared with TRBD1. The CDR3 is made up of 16 amino acids. V lost 0 bases, J lost 7 bases, and 6 bases stayed unmatched. From germline, CDR1 is KGHDR and CDR2 SFDVKD.

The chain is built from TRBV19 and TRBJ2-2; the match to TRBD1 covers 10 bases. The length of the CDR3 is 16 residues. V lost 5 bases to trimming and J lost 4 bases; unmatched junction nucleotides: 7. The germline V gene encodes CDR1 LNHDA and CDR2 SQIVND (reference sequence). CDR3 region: CASSPPRTGGTGELFF. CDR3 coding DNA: TGTGCCAGTAGTCCCCCCAGGACAGGGGGCACCGGGGAGCTGTTTTTT.

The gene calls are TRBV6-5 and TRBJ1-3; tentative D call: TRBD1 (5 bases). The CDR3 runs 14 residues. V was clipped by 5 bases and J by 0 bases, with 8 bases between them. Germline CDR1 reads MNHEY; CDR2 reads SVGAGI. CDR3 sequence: CASSPGHSGNTIYF. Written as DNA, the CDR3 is TGTGCCAGCAGTCCTGGACACTCTGGAAACACCATATATTTT.

CDR3 coding DNA: TGTGCCAGTAGTATTGATGCGAGGCAGGGTCGAATTTCACCCCTCCACTTT. Encoded protein: CASSIDARQGRISPLHF. The chain recombines TRBV19 with TRBJ1-6, with D possibly being TRBD1 (5 bases). Deletions cut 3 bases from V and 9 bases from J, with 21 bases between. The germline V gene encodes CDR1 LNHDA and CDR2 SQIVND (reference sequence). This CDR3 spans 17 amino acids.

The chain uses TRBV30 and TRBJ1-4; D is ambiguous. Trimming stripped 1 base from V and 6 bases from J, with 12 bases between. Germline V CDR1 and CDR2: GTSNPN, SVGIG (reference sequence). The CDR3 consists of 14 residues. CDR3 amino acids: CAWSGTPGDEKLFF. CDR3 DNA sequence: TGTGCCTGGAGTGGGACCCCCGGGGATGAAAAACTGTTTTTT.

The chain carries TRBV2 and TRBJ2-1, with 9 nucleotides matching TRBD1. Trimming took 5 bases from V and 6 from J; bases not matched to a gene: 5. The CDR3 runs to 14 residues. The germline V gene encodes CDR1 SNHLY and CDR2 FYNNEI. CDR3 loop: CASSYGTGFNEQFF. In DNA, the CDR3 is TGTGCCAGCAGTTACGGGACAGGGTTCAATGAGCAGTTCTTC.